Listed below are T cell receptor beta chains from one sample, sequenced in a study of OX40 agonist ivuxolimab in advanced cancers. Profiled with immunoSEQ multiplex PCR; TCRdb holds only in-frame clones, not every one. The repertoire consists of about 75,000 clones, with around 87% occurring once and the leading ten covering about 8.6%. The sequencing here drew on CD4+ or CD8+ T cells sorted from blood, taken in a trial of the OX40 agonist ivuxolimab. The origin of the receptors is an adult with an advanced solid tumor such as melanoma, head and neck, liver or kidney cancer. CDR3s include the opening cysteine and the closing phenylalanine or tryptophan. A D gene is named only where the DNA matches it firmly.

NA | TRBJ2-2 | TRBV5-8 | CASRTASFTGELFF
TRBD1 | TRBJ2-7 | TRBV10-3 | CAITWDRAAYEQYF
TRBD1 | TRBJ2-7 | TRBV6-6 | CASSVTGRYEQYF
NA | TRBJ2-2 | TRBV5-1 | CASTGQTNTGELFF
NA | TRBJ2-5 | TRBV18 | CASSPGEVGDQYF
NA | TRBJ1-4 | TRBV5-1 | CASSLVLGVNEKLFF
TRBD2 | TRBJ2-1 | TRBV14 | CASSLTSGRSNEQFF
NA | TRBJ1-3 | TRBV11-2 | CASSLEGSSGNTIYF
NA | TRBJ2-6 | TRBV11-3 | CASSSGSGANVLTF
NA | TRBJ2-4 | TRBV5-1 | CASSLAQVRSGNIQYF
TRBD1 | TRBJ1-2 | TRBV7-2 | CASSIGTGHGYTF
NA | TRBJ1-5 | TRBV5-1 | CASSLESNQPQHF
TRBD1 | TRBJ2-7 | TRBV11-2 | CASSPTLGGTGREQYF
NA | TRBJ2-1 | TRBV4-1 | CASSYTSEPYNEQFF
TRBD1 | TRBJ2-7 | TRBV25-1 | CASSERTGASYEQYF
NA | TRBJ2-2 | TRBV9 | CASSVVRDGELFF
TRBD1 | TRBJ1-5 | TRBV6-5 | CASSRQGSDQPQHF
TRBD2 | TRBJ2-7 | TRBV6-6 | CASSYREAGGYEQYF
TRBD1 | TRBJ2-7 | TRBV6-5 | CASRQGVPYEQYF
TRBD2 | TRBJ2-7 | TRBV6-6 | CASSYSTSGRAEQYF
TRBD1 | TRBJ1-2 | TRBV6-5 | CASSYTPDRGLYGYTF
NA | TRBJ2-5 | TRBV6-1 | CAISQVDGETQYF
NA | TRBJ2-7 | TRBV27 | CASTVAGPRSSYEQYF
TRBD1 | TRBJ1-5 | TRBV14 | CASSQDLPKGANQPQHF
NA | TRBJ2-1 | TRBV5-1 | CASSPGGGSYNEQFF
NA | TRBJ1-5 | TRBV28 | CASVFRQGGNQPQHF
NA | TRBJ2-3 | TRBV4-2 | CASSQEVPGAPRTQYF
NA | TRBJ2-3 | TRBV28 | CASSRNLATSTDTQYF
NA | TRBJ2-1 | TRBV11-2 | CASSLGSWTGEQFF
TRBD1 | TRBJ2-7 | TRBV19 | CASSLRTGSYEQYF
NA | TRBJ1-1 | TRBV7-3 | CASSPPGGNTEAFF
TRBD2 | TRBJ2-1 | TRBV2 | CASSEAGGRTVEQFF
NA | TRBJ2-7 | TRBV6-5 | CASSYNLNLPEQYF
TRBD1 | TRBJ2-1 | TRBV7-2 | CASSSRKGTGTYNEQFF
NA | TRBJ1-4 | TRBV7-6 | CASSSAGSTNEKLFF
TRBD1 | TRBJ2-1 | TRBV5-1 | CASSFRDRDYNEQFF
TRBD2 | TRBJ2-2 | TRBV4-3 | CASSQIAGGPPVGLFF